The clone carrying this T cell receptor beta chain was seen only a few times. This record belongs to a study of T cells in Graves' hyperthyroidism and ophthalmopathy. Amplification of TCR beta CDR3 regions used RNA as the template. With the HTBI primer set, the TCR CDR3 went through a first round of RT-PCR. TCRdb fed the multiplex PCR reads into MiXCR, producing one record per CDR3 protein. The table shows roughly 570,000 distinct CDR3 sequences, with 40% to 55% occurring only once. CDR3 size: 16 residues. Per the germline V gene, CDR1 is LGHNA and CDR2 is YSLEER. After removal of 4 bases from V and 7 bases from J, the junction contained 12 bases not matched to a gene.

The clonotype originates from a woman younger than 35 with Graves' hyperthyroidism. This rearrangement joins TRBV4-3 to TRBJ1-4, with 7 bases aligning to TRBD1. The specimen was peripheral blood or thyroid tissue (not recorded which). CDR3 sequence: CASSLARQGPGEKLFF. The CDR3 DNA follows: TGCGCCAGCAGCCTCGCACGACAGGGACCTGGTGAAAAACTGTTTTTT.